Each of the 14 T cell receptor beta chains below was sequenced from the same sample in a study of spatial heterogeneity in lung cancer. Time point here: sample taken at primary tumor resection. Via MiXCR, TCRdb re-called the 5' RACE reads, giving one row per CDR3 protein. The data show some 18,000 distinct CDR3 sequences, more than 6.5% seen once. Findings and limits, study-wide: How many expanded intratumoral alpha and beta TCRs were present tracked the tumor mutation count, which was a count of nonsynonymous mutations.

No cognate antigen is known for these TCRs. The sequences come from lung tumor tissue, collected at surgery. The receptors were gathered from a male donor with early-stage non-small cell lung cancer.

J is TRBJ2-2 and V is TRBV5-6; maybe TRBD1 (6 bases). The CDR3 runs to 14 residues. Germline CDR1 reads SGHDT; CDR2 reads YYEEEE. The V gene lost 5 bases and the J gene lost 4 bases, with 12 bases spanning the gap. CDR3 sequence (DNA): TGTGCCAGCAGATTCAGGGGAGCCACCGGGGAGCTGTTTTTT. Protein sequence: CASRFRGATGELFF.

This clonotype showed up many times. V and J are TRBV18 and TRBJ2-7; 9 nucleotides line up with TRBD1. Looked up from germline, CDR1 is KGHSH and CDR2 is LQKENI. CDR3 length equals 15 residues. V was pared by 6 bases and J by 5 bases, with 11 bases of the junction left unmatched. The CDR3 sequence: CASSQGQGNLNEQYF. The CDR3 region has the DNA TGTGCCAGCTCTCAGGGACAGGGAAATTTAAACGAGCAGTACTTC.

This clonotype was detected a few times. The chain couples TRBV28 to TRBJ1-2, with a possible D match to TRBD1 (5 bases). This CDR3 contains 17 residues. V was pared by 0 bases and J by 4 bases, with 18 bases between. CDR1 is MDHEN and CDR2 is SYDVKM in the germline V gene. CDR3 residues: CASSLWGKSQGGYGYTF. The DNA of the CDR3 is TGTGCCAGCAGTTTATGGGGGAAGAGCCAGGGAGGCTATGGCTACACCTTC.

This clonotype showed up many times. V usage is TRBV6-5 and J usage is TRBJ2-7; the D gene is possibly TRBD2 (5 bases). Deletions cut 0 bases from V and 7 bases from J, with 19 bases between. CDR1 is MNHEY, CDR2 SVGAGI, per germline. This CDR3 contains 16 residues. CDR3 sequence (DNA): TGTGCCAGCAGTTACTCGAATCTGGGAGCCCCTCGAGAGCAGTACTTC. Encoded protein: CASSYSNLGAPREQYF.

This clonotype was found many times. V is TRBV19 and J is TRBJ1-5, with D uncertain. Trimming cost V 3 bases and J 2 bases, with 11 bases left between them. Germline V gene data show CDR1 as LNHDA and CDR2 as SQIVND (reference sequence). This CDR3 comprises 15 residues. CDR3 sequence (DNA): TGTGCCAGTAGTATTAAGGAAGGGCGCAATCAGCCCCAGCATTTT. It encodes CASSIKEGRNQPQHF.

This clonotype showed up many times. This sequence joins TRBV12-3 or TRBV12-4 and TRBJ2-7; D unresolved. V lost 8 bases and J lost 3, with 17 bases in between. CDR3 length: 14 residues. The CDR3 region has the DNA TGTGCCAGCCGATACTCTGACATCAACTACGAGCAGTACTTC. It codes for CASRYSDINYEQYF.

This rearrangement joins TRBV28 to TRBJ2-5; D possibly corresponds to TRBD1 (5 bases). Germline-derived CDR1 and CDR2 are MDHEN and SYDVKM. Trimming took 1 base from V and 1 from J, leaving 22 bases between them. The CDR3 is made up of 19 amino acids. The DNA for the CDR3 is TGTGCCAGCAGTTTATCGGCTTCTGCAGGGATTCCCGTCCAAGAGACCCAGTACTTC. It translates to CASSLSASAGIPVQETQYF.

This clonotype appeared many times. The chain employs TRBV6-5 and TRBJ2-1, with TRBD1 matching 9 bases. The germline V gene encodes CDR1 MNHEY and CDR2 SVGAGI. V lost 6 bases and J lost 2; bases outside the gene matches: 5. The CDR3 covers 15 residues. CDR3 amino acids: CASSPTGGTYNEQFF. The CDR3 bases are TGTGCCAGCAGCCCGACAGGGGGGACCTACAATGAGCAGTTCTTC.

CDR3 region: CATSDLRSDRGQNEQFF. Here the CDR3 DNA reads TGTGCCACCAGTGATCTCCGATCTGACAGGGGGCAAAATGAGCAGTTCTTC. The rearrangement links TRBV24-1 to TRBJ2-1; the match to TRBD1 covers 10 bases. Germline trimming cut 3 bases from V and 7 bases from J; bases unmatched to any gene: 11. Germline V gives CDR1 KGHDR, CDR2 SFDVKD. The CDR3 is 17 amino acids.

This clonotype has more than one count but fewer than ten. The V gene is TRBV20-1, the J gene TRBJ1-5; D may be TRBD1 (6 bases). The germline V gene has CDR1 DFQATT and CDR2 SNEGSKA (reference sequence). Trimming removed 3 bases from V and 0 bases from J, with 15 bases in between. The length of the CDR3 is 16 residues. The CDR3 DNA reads TGCAGTGCTAGGTCGGGGGCACTCAATAGCAATCAGCCCCAGCATTTT. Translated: CSARSGALNSNQPQHF.

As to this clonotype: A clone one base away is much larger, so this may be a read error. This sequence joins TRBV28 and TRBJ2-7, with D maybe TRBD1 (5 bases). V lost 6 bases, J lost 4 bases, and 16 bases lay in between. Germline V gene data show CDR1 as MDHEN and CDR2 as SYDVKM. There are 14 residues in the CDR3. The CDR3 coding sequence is TGTGCCAGCAGGGTCACAGGTTCCTGTTACGAGCAGTACTTC. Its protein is CASRVTGSCYEQYF.

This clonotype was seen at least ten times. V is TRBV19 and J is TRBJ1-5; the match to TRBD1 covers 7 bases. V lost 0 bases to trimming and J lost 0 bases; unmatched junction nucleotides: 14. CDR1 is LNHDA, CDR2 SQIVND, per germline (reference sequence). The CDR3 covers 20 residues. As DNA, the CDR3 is TGTGCCAGTAGTATAGACGCCGACAGGGTAGGCACCTATAGCAATCAGCCCCAGCATTTT. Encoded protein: CASSIDADRVGTYSNQPQHF.

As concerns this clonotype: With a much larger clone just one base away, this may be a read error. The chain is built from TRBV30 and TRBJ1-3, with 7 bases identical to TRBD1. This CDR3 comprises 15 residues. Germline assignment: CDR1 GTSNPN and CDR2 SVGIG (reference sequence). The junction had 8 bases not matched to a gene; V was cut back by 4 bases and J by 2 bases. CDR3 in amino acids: CAWTTGALAGNTIYF. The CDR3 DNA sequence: TGTGCCTGGACTACAGGGGCGTTAGCTGGAAACACCATATATTTT.

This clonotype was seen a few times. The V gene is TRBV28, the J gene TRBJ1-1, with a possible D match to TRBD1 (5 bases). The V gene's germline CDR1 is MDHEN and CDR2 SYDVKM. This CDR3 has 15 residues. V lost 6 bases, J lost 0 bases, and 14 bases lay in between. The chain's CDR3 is CASSQGPTVNTEAFF. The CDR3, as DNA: TGTGCCAGCAGCCAGGGACCCACGGTGAACACTGAAGCTTTCTTT.